Sequencing of this T cell receptor beta chain was carried out in a study of T-cell memory formation after mild COVID-19. Study results and limitations: Second-wave clones that peaked on day 37 lacked confirmed SARS-CoV-2 specificity. A second wave expanding day 15 to 37 was CD4+-biased; contracting clones were balanced. Some clones that responded turned up in pre-infection memory, which suggests that cross-reactive memory joined in. Most CD4+ clones that shrank were in CM and EM, while CD8+ ones turned up in EMRA.

CDR1 and CDR2 from the germline V gene are DFQATT and SNEGSKA (reference sequence). This CDR3 has 14 residues. J was trimmed by 8 bases and V by 5 bases; bases with no gene match: 7. With respect to this clonotype: Its specificity is unknown.

TCRdb reprocessed the 5' RACE reads with MiXCR, giving one entry per CDR3 protein. The top ten clones hold around 20% of a sample with more than 300,000 distinct CDR3 sequences, approximately 15% of them seen once. The specimen sequenced was PBMCs or a T cell subset sorted from them (not recorded which). This receptor was taken from a man aged 18 to 30 who had mild COVID-19 (a few samples of this study predate the infection). Cell type and time point are not known. This chain joins TRBV20-1 and TRBJ2-3; TRBD2 agrees at 13 bases. The CDR3: CSASGLAGWGTQYF. The CDR3 DNA reads as TGCAGTGCTTCGGGACTAGCGGGGTGGGGTACGCAGTATTTT.